Listed here are 32 T cell receptor beta chains from one sample, sequenced in a study of breast tumors, draining lymph nodes, adjacent tissues. TCRdb re-called the multiplex PCR reads through MiXCR, storing one row per CDR3 protein. Of some 150,000 distinct CDR3 sequences detected, 30% to 40% appear once; the ten largest clones hold around 3.5%. Axillary draining lymph nodes of breast cancer patients supplied the node samples. Sequencing was done on a sample of axillary lymph node tissue. These receptors all stem from a female donor with breast cancer. Some clones in this sample may be carry-over from other donors' samples.

This clonotype was detected many times. The V call is TRBV29-1, the J call TRBJ2-7; 10 bases match TRBD1. Trimming at V came to 1 base and at J to 0 bases, leaving 0 bases not matched to a gene. This CDR3 region has 14 residues. The germline CDR1 and CDR2 sequences are SQVTM and ANQGSEA. The CDR3 loop is CSVEGTGGSYEQYF. For the CDR3, the DNA is TGCAGCGTTGAAGGGACAGGGGGCTCCTACGAGCAGTACTTC.

This clonotype showed up many times. The CDR3 region has the DNA TGTGCCAGCAGCTCTGGACAGACCCACTATGGCTACACCTTC. Translated, it gives CASSSGQTHYGYTF. The gene calls are TRBV5-5 and TRBJ1-2, with D possibly TRBD1 on 6 matching bases. Germline V gene data show CDR1 as SGHKS and CDR2 as YYEKEE (reference sequence). The length of the CDR3 is 14 residues. The V end lost 3 bases, the J end lost 3 bases, and 12 bases lay between the germline ends.

This clonotype was picked up one time. V usage is TRBV20-1 and J usage is TRBJ1-6, with TRBD1 matching over 10 bases. CDR3 length equals 16 residues. Germline CDR1 DFQATT, CDR2 SNEGSKA (reference sequence). Germline trimming cut 3 bases from V and 9 bases from J; bases unmatched to any gene: 11. CDR3 amino acids: CSASLGTGEKRSPLHF. DNA of the CDR3: TGCAGTGCTAGTCTTGGGACAGGGGAGAAGCGTTCACCCCTCCACTTT.

With respect to this clonotype: One end of the junction does not line up with germline, which may come from a read error. The rearrangement uses TRBV5-1 and TRBJ2-1; TRBD1 matches at 9 bases. CDR1 and CDR2 from the germline V gene are SGHRS and YFSETQ. This CDR3 region has 14 residues. The CDR3 is CASRLTGGYNEQLF. The CDR3 DNA follows: TGCGCCAGCAGGTTGACAGGGGGTTACAATGAGCAGCTCTTC. Supplemented by reference TRBV5-1 and TRBJ2-1, the full variable domain reads KAGVTQTPRYLIKTRGQQVTLSCSPISGHRSVSWYQQTPGQGLQFLFEYFSETQRNKGNFPGRFSGRQFSNSRSEMNVSTLELGDSALYLCASRLTGGYNEQLFGPGTRLTVL.

This clonotype has ten or more counts. The CDR3 nucleotides read TGTGCCACCAGTGACCGACTAGTGGGTGGGGCCCAGTACTTC. As protein: CATSDRLVGGAQYF. The chain has TRBV24-1 and TRBJ2-5; D possibly corresponds to TRBD2 (6 bases). This CDR3 has 14 residues. The germline V gene has CDR1 KGHDR and CDR2 SFDVKD. The V end was cut by 4 bases, the J end by 9 bases, with 17 bases between.

The sample holds many counts of this clonotype. The junction does not match germline at one end; this may be a read error. The J gene is TRBJ2-7, the V gene TRBV7-7, with a weak D call TRBD1 (6 bases). This CDR3 contains 15 residues. The germline V gene has CDR1 SSHAT and CDR2 FNYEAQ (reference sequence). CDR3 region: CASSAAGTRTYEQYF. As DNA, the CDR3 is TGTGCTAGCAGCGCTGCCGGGACACGGACCTACGAGCAGTACTTC.

In its sample, this clonotype was seen many times. The rearrangement links TRBV6-7 to TRBJ2-7; 8 nucleotides agree with TRBD2. TRBV6-7 is an ORF, with its function uncertain. The length of the CDR3 is 15 residues. The V gene end was trimmed by 2 bases and the J gene end by 2 bases; junction bases not matched to a gene: 5. The CDR3 loop reads CASSYPGTRTYEQYF. In nucleotides, the CDR3 is TGTGCCAGCAGTTACCCAGGGACTAGGACCTACGAGCAGTACTTC.

On this clonotype: This could be a read error, since a much larger clone is one nucleotide away. V is TRBV3-1 and J is TRBJ2-5, with 9 nucleotides matching TRBD2. V gave up 0 bases and J gave up 9 bases; unmatched junction bases: 11. The CDR3 has 16 residues. Germline-derived CDR1 and CDR2 are LGHDT and YNNKEL (reference sequence). This CDR3 reads CASSQEWRGGSKAQYF. The CDR3 DNA reads as TGTGCCAGCAGCCAAGAGTGGCGGGGGGGCTCAAAGGCCCAGTACTTC.

Many counts were recorded for this clonotype. The gene calls are TRBV4-3 and TRBJ2-3; D unclear. Trimming removed 3 bases at V and 3 bases at J, with 16 bases between. CDR3 size: 16 residues. Germline-derived CDR1 and CDR2 are LGHNA and YSLEER. The CDR3 protein is CASSQNSRDITDTQYF. In DNA, the CDR3 is TGCGCCAGCAGCCAGAACTCAAGGGATATAACAGATACGCAGTATTTT.

This clonotype was seen many times. The chain combines TRBV20-1 with TRBJ2-1; D is possibly TRBD2 (7 bases). This CDR3 spans 12 amino acids. Germline V gene data show CDR1 as DFQATT and CDR2 as SNEGSKA (reference sequence). V was clipped by 2 bases and J by 9 bases, with 11 bases between them. The CDR3 DNA reads TGCAGTGCTAGAAGGGGGGGGCGTGAGCAGTTCTTC. Amino acid sequence: CSARRGGREQFF.

This clonotype was found many times. CDR3 DNA: TGTGCCAGCAGCCGGGACTCGTATGGCGAGCAGTACTTC. It encodes CASSRDSYGEQYF. The chain uses TRBV7-9 and TRBJ2-7, with a weak D call TRBD2 (6 bases). Germline V gives CDR1 SEHNR, CDR2 FQNEAQ (reference sequence). Trimming removed 5 bases from V and 6 bases from J, with 14 bases in between. This CDR3 is 13 amino acids long. The whole variable domain, remainder taken from reference TRBV7-9 and TRBJ2-7, is DTGVSQNPRHKITKRGQNVTFRCDPISEHNRLYWYRQTLGQGPEFLTYFQNEAQLEKSRLLSDRFSAERPKGSFSTLEIQRTEQGDSAMYLCASSRDSYGEQYFGPGTRLTVT.

Many counts were recorded for this clonotype. J is TRBJ2-1 and V is TRBV3-1, with 14 bases that match TRBD2. Germline V CDR1 and CDR2: LGHDT, YNNKEL (reference sequence). V trimming: 10 bases; J trimming: 8 bases; junction bases outside the gene matches: 4. The CDR3 runs 13 residues. CDR3 loop: CATGLAGVYEQFF. The CDR3 DNA sequence: TGTGCCACGGGACTAGCGGGAGTATATGAGCAGTTCTTC.

This clonotype has only one observation. The CDR3 ends on some other residue instead of the conserved phenylalanine or tryptophan, so this is likely a read error. It is unclear where the CDR3 begins or ends on the DNA, so no DNA is shown, and the CDR3 is as TCRdb lists it. The chain couples TRBV5-5 to TRBJ2-7. Germline-derived CDR1 and CDR2 are SGHKS and YYEKEE (reference sequence). The CDR3 contains 13 residues when both ends are counted. The CDR3 is CASSGDNSYEQHL.

This clonotype was picked up many times. The chain links TRBV6-5 to TRBJ1-2; D is unresolved. V lost 0 bases and J lost 1, with 6 bases in between. Germline V CDR1 and CDR2: MNHEY, SVGAGI. The CDR3 covers 14 residues. The CDR3 loop is CASSYSEGNYGYTF. In DNA form, the CDR3 reads TGTGCCAGCAGTTACTCCGAAGGTAACTATGGCTACACCTTC.

This clonotype has at least ten counts. The chain employs TRBV10-3 and TRBJ2-7; D is possibly TRBD1 or TRBD2 (5 bases each). V was pared by 5 bases and J by 6 bases, with 20 bases between. Germline V gives CDR1 ENHRY, CDR2 SYGVKD. The CDR3 has 15 residues. In DNA, the CDR3 is TGTGCCATCAGTCTCGGGACGGATGGTCCGGGCGAGCAGTACTTC. Translating gives CAISLGTDGPGEQYF.

Points on this clonotype: A read error may account for a junction end that differs from germline. The chain uses TRBV29-1 and TRBJ1-2, with unresolved D. The CDR3 sequence is 12 residues long. Germline V lookup: CDR1 SQVTM, CDR2 ANQGSEA. The CDR3 DNA reads TGCAGCGTTGAGCGGGAGGACTATGGCCACACCTTC. Protein: CSVEREDYGHTF.

V gene TRBV15 combines with J gene TRBJ1-4; weak D call: TRBD1 (5 bases). CDR3 length equals 17 residues. V lost 1 base and J lost 5, with 17 bases in between. CDR1 and CDR2 (germline): LNHNV, YYDKDF (reference sequence). The CDR3 nucleotides are TGTGCCACCAGCAGAGCTACCACAGGAGTATACAATGAAAAACTGTTTTTT. It yields the protein CATSRATTGVYNEKLFF.

At least ten counts were recorded for this clonotype. The gene calls are TRBV20-1 and TRBJ2-1; 12 bases line up with TRBD1. CDR3 size: 19 residues. With V trimmed by 3 bases and J by 1 base, 13 bases remained unmatched. Per germline, CDR1 DFQATT and CDR2 SNEGSKA (reference sequence). The CDR3 nucleotides are TGCAGTGCTAGGCCCCCCGATCCGGGACAGGGGGCTTCCTACAATGAGCAGTTCTTC. Amino acids: CSARPPDPGQGASYNEQFF.

On this clonotype: One junction end disagrees with the germline gene, perhaps due to a read error. The J gene is TRBJ2-5, the V gene TRBV25-1, with TRBD1 matching over 7 bases. The length of the CDR3 is 16 residues. From germline, CDR1 is MGHDK and CDR2 SYGVNS. The chain's CDR3 is CASSEFWTGGWETRYF. The CDR3 DNA reads TGTGCCAGCAGTGAATTCTGGACAGGAGGCTGGGAGACCCGGTACTTC.

This clonotype has a count of ten or more. V usage is TRBV11-2 and J usage is TRBJ2-1; 7 bases match TRBD2. The CDR3 extends over 12 amino acids. Germline CDR1 reads SGHAT; CDR2 reads FQNNGV. The J segment lost 14 bases and the V segment lost 2 bases, leaving 6 bases of the junction unmatched. The CDR3 coding sequence is TGTGCCAGCAGCTTATCTTGGGGGGGAGAGTTCTTC. This sequence encodes CASSLSWGGEFF.

Remarks on this clonotype: A read error may be the cause here, since a much bigger clone is one base away. This chain joins TRBV6-2 or TRBV6-3 and TRBJ2-7, with 9 nucleotides matching TRBD1. CDR3 length equals 18 residues. The V segment lost 7 bases and the J segment 0 bases; nucleotides outside the gene matches: 16. Germline CDR1 reads MNHEY; CDR2 reads SVGEGT. The CDR3 DNA reads TGTGCCAGCAATGAGTACCGGGACAGGGTATCCCTCTCCTACGAGCAGTACTTC. Protein sequence: CASNEYRDRVSLSYEQYF.

This clonotype was counted once. The chain combines TRBV11-2 with TRBJ1-1; D ambiguous. There are 13 residues in the CDR3. Germline V gene lookup returns CDR1 SGHAT and CDR2 FQNNGV. Trimming cost V 2 bases and J 1 base, with 5 bases left between them. CDR3 loop: CASSLIRNTEAFF. The CDR3 DNA reads TGTGCCAGCAGCTTAATTAGGAACACTGAAGCTTTCTTT.

This clonotype was seen ten or more times. Here the CDR3 reads CASSTGVGEQYF. Written as DNA, the CDR3 is TGTGCCAGCAGTACGGGGGTTGGCGAGCAGTACTTC. The genes are TRBV6-1 and TRBJ2-7; the D gene is possibly TRBD2 (6 bases). The germline CDR1 and CDR2 sequences are MNHNS and SASEGT. Trimming cost V 5 bases and J 6 bases, with 11 bases left between them. The CDR3 consists of 12 residues.

Turning to this clonotype: One end of the junction is discordant with germline, which a read error may explain. The V gene is TRBV7-2, the J gene TRBJ1-2; no reliable D call. The CDR3 extends over 14 amino acids. Germline assignment: CDR1 SGHTA and CDR2 FQGNSA. The CDR3 loop reads CASSRYDKAQGYTF. The CDR3 DNA is TGCGCCAGCAGCCGGTACGATAAAGCACAGGGCTACACCTTC.

As regards this clonotype: It may be a read error: a sequence one base away is much more abundant. The CDR3 region has the DNA TGTGCCAGCAGCCAACGGACCACAGCCTACAATGAGCAGCTCTTC. It codes for CASSQRTTAYNEQLF. The chain joins TRBV3-1 to TRBJ2-1; D is unresolved. Germline CDR1 is LGHDT and CDR2 is YNNKEL (reference sequence). The CDR3 runs 15 residues.

This clonotype was seen a handful of times. The rearrangement joins TRBV3-1 to TRBJ2-2; D unclear. The ends were cut back, 0 bases at V and 4 bases at J, with 27 bases in the middle. Germline loops: CDR1 LGHDT, CDR2 YNNKEL (reference sequence). CDR3 size: 21 residues. CDR3 region: CASSQDRAQTGGSTLTGELFF. In DNA, the CDR3 is TGTGCCAGCAGCCAAGATAGGGCACAAACCGGTGGCTCGACCCTCACCGGGGAGCTGTTTTTT.

V usage is TRBV10-2 and J usage is TRBJ2-7; TRBD1 matches at 7 bases. The CDR3 sequence is 16 residues long. CDR1 is WSHSY and CDR2 is SAAADI in the germline V gene. V lost 2 bases and J lost 0; bases outside the gene matches: 7. This CDR3 reads CASSEPTGSGSYEQYF. Here the CDR3 DNA reads TGCGCCAGCAGTGAGCCGACAGGGTCGGGCTCCTACGAGCAGTACTTC.

This clonotype was recorded many times. The chain has TRBV28 and TRBJ1-2, with TRBD1 identical over 9 bases. The CDR3 length is 14 residues. CDR1 is MDHEN, CDR2 SYDVKM, per germline. CDR3 nucleotides: TGTGCTCTACAAGTGGGACAGGGAAACTATGGCTACACCTTC. The encoded protein is CALQVGQGNYGYTF.

The V and J genes are TRBV20-1 and TRBJ2-1; 8 bases are a match to TRBD2. CDR1 DFQATT and CDR2 SNEGSKA come from the germline V gene (reference sequence). CDR3 length: 16 amino acids. V trimming: 3 bases; J trimming: 9 bases; junction bases outside the gene matches: 16. The CDR3 nucleotides read TGCAGTGCTAGTCATATTACGGGGGGGATTTGTAGTGAGCAGTTCTTC. Translating gives CSASHITGGICSEQFF.

The sample holds many counts of this clonotype. The chain combines TRBV15 with TRBJ2-4; possible D gene TRBD2, 6 bases. Trimming pared 1 base from V and 6 bases from J, leaving 13 bases between. The CDR3 runs 15 residues. The germline gives CDR1 LNHNV, CDR2 YYDKDF (reference sequence). The DNA of the CDR3 is TGTGCCACCAGCAGAGTTGGCGCGGGACGAAACATTCAGTACTTC. Its translation: CATSRVGAGRNIQYF.

The V gene is TRBV7-2, the J gene TRBJ2-5, with a weak D call TRBD1 (9 bases). The CDR3 loop spans 15 amino acids. Germline loops: CDR1 SGHTA, CDR2 FQGNSA. V was pared by 5 bases and J by 4 bases, with 17 bases between. CDR3 sequence reads: CASSPGGTGRETQYF. The CDR3 coding sequence is TGTGCCAGCAGCCCGGGGGGGACAGGGAGAGAGACCCAGTACTTC.

This clonotype was detected many times. The chain joins TRBV7-9 to TRBJ2-1; D is undetermined. Looked up from germline, CDR1 is SEHNR and CDR2 is FQNEAQ (reference sequence). The CDR3 spans 11 residues. Trimming cost V 6 bases and J 9 bases, with 9 bases left between them. DNA for the CDR3: TGTGCCAGCAGTTTGGAGAGTGAGCAGTTCTTC. As protein: CASSLESEQFF.